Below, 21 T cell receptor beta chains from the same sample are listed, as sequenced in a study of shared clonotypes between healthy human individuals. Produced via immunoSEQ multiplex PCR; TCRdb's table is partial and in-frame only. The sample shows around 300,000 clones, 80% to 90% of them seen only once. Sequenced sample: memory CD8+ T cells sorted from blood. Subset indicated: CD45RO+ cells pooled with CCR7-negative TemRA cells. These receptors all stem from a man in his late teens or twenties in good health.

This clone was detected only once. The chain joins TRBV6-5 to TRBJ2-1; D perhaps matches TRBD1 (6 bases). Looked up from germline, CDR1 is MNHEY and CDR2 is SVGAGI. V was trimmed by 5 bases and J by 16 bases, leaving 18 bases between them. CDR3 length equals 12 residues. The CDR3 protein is CASSPHWGQEFF. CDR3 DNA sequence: TGTGCCAGCAGTCCCCACTGGGGACAAGAATTCTTC.

The CDR3 region has the DNA TGCAGCGTTGAAGGAACGGACAGGTTTCCTTTAGGACACAATAATGAGCAGTTCTTC. This gives the protein CSVEGTDRFPLGHNNEQFF. The chain combines TRBV29-1 with TRBJ2-1; 7 bases agree with TRBD1. Unmatched junction bases numbered 22, after V lost 1 base and J lost 7 bases. The V gene's germline CDR1 is SQVTM and CDR2 ANQGSEA. CDR3 length: 19 amino acids.

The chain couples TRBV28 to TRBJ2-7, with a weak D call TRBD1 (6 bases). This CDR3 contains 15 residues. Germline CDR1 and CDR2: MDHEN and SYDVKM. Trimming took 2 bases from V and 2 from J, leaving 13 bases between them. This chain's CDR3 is CASSLISGVTYEQYF. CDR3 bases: TGTGCCAGCAGTTTAATATCAGGGGTAACCTACGAGCAGTACTTC.

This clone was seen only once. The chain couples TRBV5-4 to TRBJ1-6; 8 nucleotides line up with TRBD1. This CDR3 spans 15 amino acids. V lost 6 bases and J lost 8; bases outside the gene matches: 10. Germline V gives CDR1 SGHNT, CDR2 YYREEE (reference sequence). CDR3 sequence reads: CASNKTGTGDSPLHF. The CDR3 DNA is TGTGCCAGCAATAAAACCGGGACAGGCGATTCACCCCTCCACTTT.

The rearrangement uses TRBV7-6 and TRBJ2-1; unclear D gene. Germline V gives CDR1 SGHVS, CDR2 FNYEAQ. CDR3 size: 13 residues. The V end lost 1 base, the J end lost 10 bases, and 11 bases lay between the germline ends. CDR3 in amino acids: CASSLGVSREQFF. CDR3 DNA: TGTGCCAGCAGCTTAGGGGTTAGCAGGGAGCAGTTCTTC.

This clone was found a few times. CDR3 loop: CASSSRDRGYEQYF. CDR3 bases: TGTGCCAGCAGTTCCAGGGACAGGGGCTACGAGCAGTACTTC. J is TRBJ2-7 and V is TRBV28, with 10 bases identical to TRBD1. Germline V gene data show CDR1 as MDHEN and CDR2 as SYDVKM. With 4 bases clipped from V and 3 bases from J, the junction kept 3 bases outside the gene matches. The CDR3 is made up of 14 amino acids. The full variable domain, in which reference TRBV28 and TRBJ2-7 provide the parts outside the CDR3, is DVKVTQSSRYLVKRTGEKVFLECVQDMDHENMFWYRQDPGLGLRLIYFSYDVKMKEKGDIPEGYSVSREKKERFSLILESASTNQTSMYLCASSSRDRGYEQYFGPGTRLTVT.

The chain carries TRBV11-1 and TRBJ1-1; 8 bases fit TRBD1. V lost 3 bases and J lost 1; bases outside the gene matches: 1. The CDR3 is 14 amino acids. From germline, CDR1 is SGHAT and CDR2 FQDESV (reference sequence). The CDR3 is CASSLDRANTEAFF. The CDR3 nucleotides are TGTGCCAGCAGCTTGGACAGGGCGAACACTGAAGCTTTCTTT.

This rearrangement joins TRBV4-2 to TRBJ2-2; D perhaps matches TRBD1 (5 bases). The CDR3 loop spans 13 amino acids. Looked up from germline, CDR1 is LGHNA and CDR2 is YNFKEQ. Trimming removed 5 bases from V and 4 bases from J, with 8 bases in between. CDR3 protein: CASSGAPTGELFF. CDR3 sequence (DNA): TGTGCCAGCAGCGGGGCGCCCACCGGGGAGCTGTTTTTT.

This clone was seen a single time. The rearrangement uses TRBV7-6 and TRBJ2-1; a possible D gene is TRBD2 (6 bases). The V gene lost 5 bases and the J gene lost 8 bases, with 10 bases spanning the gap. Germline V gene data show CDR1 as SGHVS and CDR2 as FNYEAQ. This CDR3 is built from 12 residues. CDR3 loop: CASSPSSDEQFF. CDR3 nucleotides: TGTGCCAGCAGCCCCTCTAGCGATGAGCAGTTCTTC.

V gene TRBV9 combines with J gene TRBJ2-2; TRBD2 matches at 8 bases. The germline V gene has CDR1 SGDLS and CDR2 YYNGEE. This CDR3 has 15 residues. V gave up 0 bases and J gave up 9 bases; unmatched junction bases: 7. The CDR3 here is CASSVGERGPRELFF. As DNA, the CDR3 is TGTGCCAGCAGCGTAGGTGAGCGGGGGCCACGGGAGCTGTTTTTT.

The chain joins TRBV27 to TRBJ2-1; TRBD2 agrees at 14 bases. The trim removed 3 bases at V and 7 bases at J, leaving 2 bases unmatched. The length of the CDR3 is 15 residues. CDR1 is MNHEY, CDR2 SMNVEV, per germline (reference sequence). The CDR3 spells CASSLTSGGANEQFF. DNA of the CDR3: TGTGCCAGCAGTTTGACTAGCGGGGGGGCAAATGAGCAGTTCTTC.

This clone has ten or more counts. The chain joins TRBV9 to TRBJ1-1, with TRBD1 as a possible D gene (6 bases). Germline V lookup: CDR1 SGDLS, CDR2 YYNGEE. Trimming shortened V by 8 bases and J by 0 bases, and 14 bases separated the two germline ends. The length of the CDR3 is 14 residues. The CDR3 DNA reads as TGTGCCAGACAGGGAACGAAGATGAACACTGAAGCTTTCTTT. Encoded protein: CARQGTKMNTEAFF.

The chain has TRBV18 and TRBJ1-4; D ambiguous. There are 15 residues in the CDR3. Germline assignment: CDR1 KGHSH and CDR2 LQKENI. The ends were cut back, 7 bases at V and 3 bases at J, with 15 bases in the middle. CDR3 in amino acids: CASFGPPASNEKLFF. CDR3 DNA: TGTGCCAGCTTCGGCCCGCCCGCTTCTAATGAAAAACTGTTTTTT.

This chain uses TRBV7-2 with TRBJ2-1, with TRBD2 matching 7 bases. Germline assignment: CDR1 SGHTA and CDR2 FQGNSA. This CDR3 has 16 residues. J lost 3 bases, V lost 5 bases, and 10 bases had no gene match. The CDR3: CASSPLGGSRYNEQFF. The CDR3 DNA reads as TGTGCCAGCAGCCCCCTGGGCGGGAGCCGCTACAATGAGCAGTTCTTC.

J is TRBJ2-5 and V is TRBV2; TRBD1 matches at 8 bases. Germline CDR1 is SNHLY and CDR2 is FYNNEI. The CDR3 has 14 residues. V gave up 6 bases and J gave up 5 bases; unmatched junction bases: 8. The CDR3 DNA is TGTGCCAGCAGAAACGGACAGGGACGGGAGACCCAGTACTTC. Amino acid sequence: CASRNGQGRETQYF.

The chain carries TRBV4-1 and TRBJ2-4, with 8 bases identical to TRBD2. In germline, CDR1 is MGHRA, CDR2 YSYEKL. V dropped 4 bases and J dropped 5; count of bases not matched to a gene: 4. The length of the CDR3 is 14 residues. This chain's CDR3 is CASSPGGGENIQYF. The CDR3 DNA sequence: TGCGCCAGCAGCCCCGGGGGGGGCGAAAACATTCAGTACTTC.

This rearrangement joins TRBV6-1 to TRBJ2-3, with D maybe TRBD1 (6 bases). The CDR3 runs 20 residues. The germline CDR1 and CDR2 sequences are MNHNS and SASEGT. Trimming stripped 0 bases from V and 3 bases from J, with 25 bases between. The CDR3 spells CASSEALPWSVGGPTDTQYF. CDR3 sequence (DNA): TGTGCCAGCAGTGAAGCGCTTCCTTGGTCGGTAGGGGGTCCGACAGATACGCAGTATTTT.

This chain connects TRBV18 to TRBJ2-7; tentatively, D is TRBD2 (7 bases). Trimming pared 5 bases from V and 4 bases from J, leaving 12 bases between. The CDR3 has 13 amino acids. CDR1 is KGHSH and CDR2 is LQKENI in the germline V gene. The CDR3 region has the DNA TGTGCCAGCTCATGGGGGGGCCGATACGAGCAGTACTTC. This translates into CASSWGGRYEQYF.

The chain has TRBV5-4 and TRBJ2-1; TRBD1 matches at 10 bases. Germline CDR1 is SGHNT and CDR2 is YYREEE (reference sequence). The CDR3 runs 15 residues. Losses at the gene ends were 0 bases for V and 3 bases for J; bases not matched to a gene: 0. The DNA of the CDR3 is TGTGCCAGCAGCTTGGGGACAGGGGGCTACAATGAGCAGTTCTTC. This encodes CASSLGTGGYNEQFF.

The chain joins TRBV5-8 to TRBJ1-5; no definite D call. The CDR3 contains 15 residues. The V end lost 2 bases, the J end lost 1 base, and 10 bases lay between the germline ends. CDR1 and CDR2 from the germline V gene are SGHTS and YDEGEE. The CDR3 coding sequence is TGTGCCAGCAGCTTATCCGTGGGGAGCAATCAGCCCCAGCATTTT. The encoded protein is CASSLSVGSNQPQHF.

The CDR3 spells CASSLLKGSYNSPLHF. The DNA of the CDR3 is TGTGCCAGCAGTCTCCTGAAGGGCTCCTATAATTCACCCCTCCACTTT. V and J are TRBV28 and TRBJ1-6; D is unresolved. This CDR3 is built from 16 residues. Trimming took off 5 bases at V and 0 bases at J, with 11 bases between the two ends. Germline values: CDR1 MDHEN, CDR2 SYDVKM.